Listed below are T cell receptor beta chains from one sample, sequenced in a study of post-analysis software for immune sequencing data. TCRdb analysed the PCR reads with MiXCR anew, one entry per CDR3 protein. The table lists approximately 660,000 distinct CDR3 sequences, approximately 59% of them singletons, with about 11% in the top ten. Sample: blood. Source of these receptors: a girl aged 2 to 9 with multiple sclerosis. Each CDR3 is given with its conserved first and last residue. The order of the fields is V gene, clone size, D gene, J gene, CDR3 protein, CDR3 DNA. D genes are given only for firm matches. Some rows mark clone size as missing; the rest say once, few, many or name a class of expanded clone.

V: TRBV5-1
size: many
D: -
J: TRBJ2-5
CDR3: CASSLGGGQETQYF
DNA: TGTGCCAGCAGCTTAGGAGGGGGCCAAGAGACCCAGTACTTC

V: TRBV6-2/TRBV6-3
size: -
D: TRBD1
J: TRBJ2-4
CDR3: CASSYQGEPKNIQYF
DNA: TGTGCCAGCAGTTACCAGGGGGAACCCAAAAACATTCAGTACTTC

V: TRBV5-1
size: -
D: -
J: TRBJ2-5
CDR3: CASSFRQGTNNEQYF
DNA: TGCGCCAGCAGCTTCCGGCAGGGGACGAACAATGAGCAGTACTTC

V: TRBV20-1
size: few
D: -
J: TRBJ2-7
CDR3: CSARPRLVYEQYF
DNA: TGCAGTGCTAGACCCCGACTCGTCTACGAGCAGTACTTC

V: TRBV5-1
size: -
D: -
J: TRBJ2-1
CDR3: CASSLAPTTVPEQFF
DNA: TGCGCCAGCAGCTTGGCCCCTACTACCGTGCCTGAGCAGTTCTTC

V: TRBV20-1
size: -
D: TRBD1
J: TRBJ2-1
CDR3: CSARARGLRGEQFF
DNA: TGCAGTGCTCGAGCAAGGGGGCTCCGGGGTGAGCAGTTCTTC

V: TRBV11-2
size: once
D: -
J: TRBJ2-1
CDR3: CATEGLAGDEQFF
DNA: TGTGCCACCGAGGGCCTAGCCGGGGATGAGCAGTTCTTC

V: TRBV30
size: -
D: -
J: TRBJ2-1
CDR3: CAWSNRGEQFF
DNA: TGTGCCTGGAGTAATCGCGGGGAGCAGTTCTTC

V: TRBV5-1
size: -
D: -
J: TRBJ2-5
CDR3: CASSNGAGPQETQYF
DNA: TGCGCCAGCAGTAACGGGGCAGGCCCCCAAGAGACCCAGTACTTC

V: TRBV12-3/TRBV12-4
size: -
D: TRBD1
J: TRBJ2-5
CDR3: CASSWDRGETQYF
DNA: TGTGCCAGCAGTTGGGACAGGGGAGAGACCCAGTACTTC

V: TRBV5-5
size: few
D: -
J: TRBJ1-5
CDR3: CASSLQGRDNQPQHF
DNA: TGTGCCAGCAGCTTGCAGGGAAGGGACAATCAGCCCCAGCATTTT